The rows below give T cell receptor beta chains drawn from one sample of a study of blood T cell repertoires in COVID-19. Profiled with immunoSEQ multiplex PCR; TCRdb holds only in-frame clones, not every one. The sample lists some 250,000 clones; roughly 89% were seen once. The sequenced sample consisted of PBMCs or T cells enriched from blood (not recorded which). All receptors come from a man aged 40-49 years who had recovered from COVID-19. CDR3s include the opening cysteine and the closing phenylalanine or tryptophan.

V gene	CDR3 protein
TRBV28	CASSLTEAEQYF
TRBV11-3	CASTKSTGNTEAFF
TRBV7-2	CASSSTSGPSYEQYF
TRBV6-5	CASSYSGAANTEAFF
TRBV3-1/TRBV3-2	CASSQEQGRGTEAFF
TRBV9	CASSAGGPGYGYTF
TRBV27	CASQDHRQGLGRWNTEAFF
TRBV7-2	CASNRPGTAQETQYF
TRBV6-5	CASSRGTGNNQPQHF
TRBV11-2	CASSSLRGFYGYTF
TRBV14	CASSLRHTDTQYF
TRBV6-2/TRBV6-3	CASSHRVGAQETQYF
TRBV27	CASSFTGFNQPQHF
TRBV11-3	CASSSDYYSDTQYF
TRBV28	CASSYENWDRGRTEAFF
TRBV19	CASRNRGSGTEAFF
TRBV3-1/TRBV3-2	CASSQGGQPQHF
TRBV5-8	CASSLLQGHYEQYF
TRBV28	CASRFFRGGANEKLFF
TRBV7-9	CASSLMYVQGNYGYTF
TRBV2	CASSESETQYF
TRBV3-1/TRBV3-2	CASSQSWAANYGYTF
TRBV7-9	CASSTRAGQGLGVVPGNTIYF
TRBV14	CASSRASGSTTEAFF
TRBV28	CASSLPARGATNEKLFF
TRBV18	CASSEGQAINEQYF
TRBV15	CATSREKGAEAFF
TRBV20-1	CSASQGARQPQHF
TRBV6-5	CASSLGLASNEQFF
TRBV7-2	CASSQLRGNADTQYF
TRBV15	CATSRAPVGGPSYEQYF
TRBV5-4	CASSYSQGQGSDTQYF
TRBV4-3	CASSRGDRVRSDTQYF
TRBV24-1	CATQRQGTGSGNEQFF
TRBV5-1	CASSSGGGLSTDTQYF
TRBV11-2	CASSLGVKREQYF
TRBV5-1	CASSIATGGNNEKLFF
TRBV3-1/TRBV3-2	CASSQGLAANEQFF
TRBV10-1	CASSDRQRPTNEKLFF
TRBV5-5	CASSLLEVLETQYF
TRBV7-8	CASSLAEGGTEAFF
TRBV4-3	CASSRTTGISEKLFF
TRBV5-6	CASSFDGGTYNEQFF
TRBV14	CASSHYRGADGLRWGLTEAFF
TRBV4-1	CASSQESSGVGYGYTF
TRBV7-2	CASSFRLAGAPNYNEQFF
TRBV9	CASSDQQGWDTEAFF
TRBV12-3/TRBV12-4	CASSPGQVYGYTF
TRBV5-1	CASSSMGGRAYNEQFF
TRBV7-2	CASSLGGTGGYGYTF
TRBV4-3	CASSQEPNRGLRIGQFF